The 6 T cell receptor beta chains below all came from one sample that was sequenced in a study of blood T cell repertoires in COVID-19. Assay used: immunoSEQ multiplex PCR; TCRdb lists only in-frame clones, some missing. Of some 140,000 clones listed, roughly 82% were seen once; the top ten hold about an eighth. Sequencing was carried out using peripheral blood. Receptors originate from a man aged 80 or over with acute or convalescent COVID-19.

The V gene is TRBV2, the J gene TRBJ1-2; no reliable D call. V was trimmed by 0 bases and J by 8 bases, leaving 16 bases between them. This CDR3 has 15 residues. The germline CDR1 and CDR2 sequences are SNHLY and FYNNEI. CDR3 nucleotide sequence: TGTGCCAGCAGTGAAGCGCTTCGGCAGCCGGGAGGCTACACCTTC. Amino acid sequence: CASSEALRQPGGYTF.

The gene calls are TRBV2 and TRBJ2-1; 9 bases align to TRBD1. Germline CDR1 and CDR2: SNHLY and FYNNEI. The CDR3 covers 14 residues. Trimming took 8 bases from V and 4 from J; bases not matched to a gene: 6. The CDR3 sequence is CASLPGTGYNEQFF. The CDR3 DNA follows: TGTGCCAGCCTACCCGGGACAGGGTACAATGAGCAGTTCTTC.

V usage is TRBV7-9 and J usage is TRBJ1-1, with D unclear. From germline, CDR1 is SEHNR and CDR2 FQNEAQ (reference sequence). The V and J ends lost 7 bases and 4 bases respectively, with 16 bases between them. The CDR3 is made up of 14 amino acids. For the CDR3, the DNA is TGTGCCAGCATCCGGTCGACGGAGAGCACTGAAGCTTTCTTT. This encodes CASIRSTESTEAFF.

The rearrangement links TRBV2 to TRBJ2-5; 7 nucleotides agree with TRBD1. The trim removed 7 bases at V and 3 bases at J, leaving 5 bases unmatched. Germline CDR1 reads SNHLY; CDR2 reads FYNNEI. The CDR3 is 13 amino acids. CDR3 coding DNA: TGTGCCAGCACCTCGACAGGGAAAGAGACCCAGTACTTC. This encodes CASTSTGKETQYF.

The genes are TRBV10-3 and TRBJ2-1, with D tentatively TRBD2 (6 bases). The CDR3 length is 14 residues. Germline values: CDR1 ENHRY, CDR2 SYGVKD. Trimming stripped 8 bases from V and 2 bases from J, with 13 bases between. Written as DNA, the CDR3 is TGTGCCATCTCGGGGGAGACCGCCTACAATGAGCAGTTCTTC. Residues: CAISGETAYNEQFF.

This chain uses TRBV2 with TRBJ1-6, with no clear D. Deletions cut 4 bases from V and 7 bases from J, with 8 bases between. In germline, CDR1 is SNHLY, CDR2 FYNNEI. This CDR3 has 13 amino acids. The CDR3 DNA sequence: TGTGCCAGCAGTGTACAAGTAAATTCACCCCTCCACTTT. Its protein is CASSVQVNSPLHF.